The next 24 T cell receptor beta chains were all read from a single sample in a study of identifying expanded T cells in peripheral blood. Measured with immunoSEQ multiplex PCR; TCRdb has only the in-frame clones, and not every one. The table has 75,000 to 90,000 clones, approximately 90% seen once. Sequencing was performed on blood. These receptors came from a person between 18 and 70 years old in good health.

The V and J genes are TRBV10-3 and TRBJ1-1; possibly TRBD1 for D (5 bases). Trimming took 2 bases from V and 5 from J, leaving 12 bases between them. Germline CDR1 reads ENHRY; CDR2 reads SYGVKD. CDR3 length: 14 residues. CDR3: CAISEPTRDTEAFF. The CDR3 DNA is TGTGCCATCAGTGAGCCGACCAGGGATACTGAAGCTTTCTTT.

This clone showed up just once. The rearrangement links TRBV6-5 to TRBJ1-1; no clear D gene. The CDR3 spans 12 residues. Trimming took off 8 bases at V and 6 bases at J, with 13 bases between the two ends. The germline CDR1 and CDR2 sequences are MNHEY and SVGAGI. The CDR3 DNA is TGTGCCAGCTTTGGGGATTCCCCTGAAGCTTTCTTT. It encodes CASFGDSPEAFF.

CDR3 sequence (DNA): TGTGCCTGGAGTGACTTACGCTACACCTTC. As protein: CAWSDLRYTF. The chain has TRBV30 and TRBJ1-2; D gene unclear. Per the germline V gene, CDR1 is GTSNPN and CDR2 is SVGIG (reference sequence). The CDR3 is 10 amino acids. The V gene lost 1 base and the J gene lost 9 bases, with 6 bases spanning the gap.

This rearrangement joins TRBV6-1 to TRBJ1-3, with D unclear. V was trimmed by 2 bases and J by 0 bases, leaving 14 bases between them. Per germline, CDR1 MNHNS and CDR2 SASEGT. The CDR3 is 17 residues long. The CDR3 DNA follows: TGTGCCAGCAGTGAAAGGCTTGAAGTCAACTCTGGAAACACCATATATTTT. It yields the protein CASSERLEVNSGNTIYF.

The genes are TRBV15 and TRBJ1-3; D call uncertain. CDR1 and CDR2 from the germline V gene are LNHNV and YYDKDF (reference sequence). This CDR3 contains 13 residues. V lost 5 bases and J 3 bases, leaving 8 bases between the germline ends. CDR3 amino acids: CATSGLGGNTIYF. Written as DNA, the CDR3 is TGTGCCACCAGCGGCCTGGGTGGAAACACCATATATTTT.

The genes are TRBV30 and TRBJ1-2; 11 bases agree with TRBD1. Germline-derived CDR1 and CDR2 are GTSNPN and SVGIG (reference sequence). V lost 7 bases and J lost 8; bases outside the gene matches: 15. The CDR3 is 15 amino acids. CDR3 residues: CASGLLGQGALGYTF. CDR3 DNA sequence: TGTGCCTCTGGACTACTCGGACAGGGGGCTCTAGGCTACACCTTC.

The J gene is TRBJ1-1, the V gene TRBV15; D gene unclear. The CDR3 runs 11 residues. Germline V CDR1 and CDR2: LNHNV, YYDKDF (reference sequence). V lost 8 bases and J 0 bases, leaving 4 bases between the germline ends. CDR3 residues: CATGLNTEAFF. The CDR3 DNA reads TGTGCCACCGGTCTGAACACTGAAGCTTTCTTT.

The chain carries TRBV30 and TRBJ1-2, with D maybe TRBD1 (5 bases). V lost 4 bases to trimming and J lost 0 bases, with 12 bases between them. Germline assignment: CDR1 GTSNPN and CDR2 SVGIG (reference sequence). The CDR3 runs to 14 residues. CDR3 loop: CAWTLLTANYGYTF. The CDR3 region has the DNA TGTGCCTGGACCCTTCTGACAGCTAACTATGGCTACACCTTC.

In its sample, this clone was seen once. The chain combines TRBV12-5 with TRBJ1-6; 8 bases match TRBD1. V lost 6 bases, J lost 9 bases, and 10 bases stayed unmatched. The CDR3 extends over 15 amino acids. CDR1 and CDR2 (germline): LGHNT, FRNRAP. DNA of the CDR3: TGTGCTAGTGGATCCGGACAGGGCGGGAGTTCACCCCTCCACTTT. It yields the protein CASGSGQGGSSPLHF.

V is TRBV6-5 and J is TRBJ2-7, with D tentatively TRBD2 (5 bases). The ends were cut back, 5 bases at V and 1 base at J, with 15 bases in the middle. CDR1 is MNHEY, CDR2 SVGAGI, per germline. The CDR3 has 15 amino acids. The CDR3 DNA reads TGTGCCAGCAGTCCTCCGAGGACTGGTTCCTACGAGCAGTACTTC. Amino acid sequence: CASSPPRTGSYEQYF.

The chain recombines TRBV14 with TRBJ1-2; 12 nucleotides agree with TRBD1. The length of the CDR3 is 16 residues. V lost 5 bases to trimming and J lost 3 bases; unmatched junction nucleotides: 7. Germline CDR1 is SGHDN and CDR2 is FVKESK. CDR3 nucleotides: TGTGCCAGCAGCGAAGCCGGGACAGGGGGCCACTATGGCTACACCTTC. This sequence encodes CASSEAGTGGHYGYTF.

The rearrangement uses TRBV5-1 and TRBJ1-1, with 8 positions matching TRBD1. The V and J ends lost 6 bases and 5 bases, in that order; junction bases with no gene match: 15. This CDR3 comprises 16 residues. Germline V CDR1 and CDR2: SGHRS, YFSETQ. The CDR3 spells CASTGGSRQGRTEAFF. CDR3 nucleotide sequence: TGCGCCAGCACGGGGGGATCGAGACAGGGGAGGACTGAAGCTTTCTTT.

The chain combines TRBV18 with TRBJ1-5; D perhaps matches TRBD1 (6 bases). Trimming stripped 4 bases from V and 6 bases from J, with 19 bases between. Germline V CDR1 and CDR2: KGHSH, LQKENI. The CDR3 loop spans 16 amino acids. CDR3 loop: CASSRGGRAVRQPQHF. DNA for the CDR3: TGTGCCAGCTCACGTGGGGGGCGCGCAGTCCGTCAGCCCCAGCATTTT.

This clone was observed once. The chain carries TRBV18 and TRBJ1-1, with D uncertain. V lost 1 base and J lost 5, with 8 bases in between. This CDR3 spans 13 amino acids. The germline V gene has CDR1 KGHSH and CDR2 LQKENI. The CDR3 bases are TGTGCCAGCTCACCACTCCAGGTTACTGAAGCTTTCTTT. Translated: CASSPLQVTEAFF.

This chain connects TRBV10-3 to TRBJ1-5; D not certain. V lost 0 bases to trimming and J lost 3 bases, with 9 bases between them. The CDR3 sequence is 15 residues long. The germline V gene encodes CDR1 ENHRY and CDR2 SYGVKD. As DNA, the CDR3 is TGTGCCATCAGTGAGTCTTGGACTCTCAATCAGCCCCAGCATTTT. Its translation is CAISESWTLNQPQHF.

The V and J genes are TRBV18 and TRBJ2-3; the D is unclear. CDR1 and CDR2 from the germline V gene are KGHSH and LQKENI. Trimming removed 6 bases at V and 0 bases at J, with 1 base between. The CDR3 contains 11 residues. The CDR3 loop reads CASSSTDTQYF. The CDR3 nucleotides read TGTGCCAGCTCTAGCACAGATACGCAGTATTTT.

The V call is TRBV7-9, the J call TRBJ2-5; D gene uncertain. The length of the CDR3 is 15 residues. V lost 8 bases and J lost 0, with 16 bases in between. The germline gives CDR1 SEHNR, CDR2 FQNEAQ (reference sequence). CDR3 bases: TGTGCCAGCCTCTCCCCATGGGCCCACCAAGAGACCCAGTACTTC. Amino acids: CASLSPWAHQETQYF.

This clone was seen once. This chain uses TRBV19 with TRBJ1-6, with D maybe TRBD1 (6 bases). Germline lookup yields CDR1 LNHDA and CDR2 SQIVND (reference sequence). With 8 bases removed from V and 10 bases from J, the gap between germline ends came to 24 bases. This CDR3 has 16 amino acids. CDR3 protein: CASANTQGSRESPLHF. CDR3 nucleotide sequence: TGTGCCAGTGCTAACACCCAGGGGAGTCGGGAATCACCCCTCCACTTT.

This clone was seen only once. The chain recombines TRBV29-1 with TRBJ1-5; TRBD1 matches at 7 bases. This CDR3 contains 13 residues. V was clipped by 7 bases and J by 7 bases; unmatched bases: 10. In germline, CDR1 is SQVTM, CDR2 ANQGSEA. The CDR3, as DNA: TGCAGCGCTAAGACAGGGTCGGGGCAGCCCCAGCATTTT. Protein product: CSAKTGSGQPQHF. The whole variable domain, filled in from reference TRBV29-1 and TRBJ1-5, reads SAVISQKPSRDICQRGTSLTIQCQVDSQVTMMFWYRQQPGQSLTLIATANQGSEATYESGFVIDKFPISRPNLTFSTLTVSNMSPEDSSIYLCSAKTGSGQPQHFGDGTRLSIL.

This clone was seen only a few times. The chain couples TRBV6-5 to TRBJ1-1; 7 nucleotides line up with TRBD1. The CDR3 covers 16 residues. Losses at the gene ends were 2 bases for V and 11 bases for J; bases not matched to a gene: 17. Germline CDR1 is MNHEY and CDR2 is SVGAGI. CDR3 amino acids: CASSYDLSGTAWGAFF. CDR3 bases: TGTGCCAGCAGTTACGATCTAAGTGGGACAGCCTGGGGGGCTTTCTTT.

This chain joins TRBV11-2 and TRBJ2-7; D gene unclear. From germline, CDR1 is SGHAT and CDR2 FQNNGV. The CDR3 covers 11 residues. V dropped 6 bases and J dropped 4 bases, with 7 bases sitting between them. CDR3 nucleotide sequence: TGTGCCAGCAGTGACCGTTACGAGCAGTACTTC. Amino acids: CASSDRYEQYF. Complete variable domain (other parts from reference TRBV11-2 and TRBJ2-7): EAGVAQSPRYKIIEKRQSVAFWCNPISGHATLYWYQQILGQGPKLLIQFQNNGVVDDSQLPKDRFSAERLKGVDSTLKIQPAKLEDSAVYLCASSDRYEQYFGPGTRLTVT.

The V gene is TRBV4-2, the J gene TRBJ2-5, with 10 positions matching TRBD2. The CDR3 sequence is 17 residues long. From germline, CDR1 is LGHNA and CDR2 YNFKEQ. The J segment lost 1 base and the V segment lost 2 bases, leaving 7 bases of the junction unmatched. CDR3 DNA sequence: TGTGCCAGCAGCCAATTTGGGGCTAGCGGGGGCCAAGAGACCCAGTACTTC. Translation: CASSQFGASGGQETQYF.

This chain connects TRBV2 to TRBJ1-4; the D is unclear. With 5 bases removed from V and 8 bases from J, the gap between germline ends came to 15 bases. The CDR3 covers 14 residues. The germline gives CDR1 SNHLY, CDR2 FYNNEI. The CDR3 sequence: CASSPQSLFEKLFF. As DNA, the CDR3 is TGTGCCAGCAGTCCCCAATCTCTATTCGAAAAACTGTTTTTT. Combining the CDR3 with reference TRBV2 and TRBJ1-4 gives the whole variable domain EPEVTQTPSHQVTQMGQEVILRCVPISNHLYFYWYRQILGQKVEFLVSFYNNEISEKSEIFDDQFSVERPDGSNFTLKIRSTKLEDSAMYFCASSPQSLFEKLFFGSGTQLSVL.

The chain carries TRBV19 and TRBJ2-5, with D hard to call. V was cut by 5 bases and J by 7 bases, with 11 bases left in between. Germline lookup yields CDR1 LNHDA and CDR2 SQIVND (reference sequence). The CDR3 has 12 residues. CDR3 sequence: CASSADPRTQYF. The CDR3 region has the DNA TGTGCCAGTAGTGCAGACCCCCGGACCCAGTACTTC.